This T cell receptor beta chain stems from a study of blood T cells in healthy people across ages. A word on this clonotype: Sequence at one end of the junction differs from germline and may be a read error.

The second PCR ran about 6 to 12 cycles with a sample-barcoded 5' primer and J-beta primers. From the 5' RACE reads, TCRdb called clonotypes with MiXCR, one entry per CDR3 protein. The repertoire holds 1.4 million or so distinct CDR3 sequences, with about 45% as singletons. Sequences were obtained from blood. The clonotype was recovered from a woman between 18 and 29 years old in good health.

The CDR3 DNA reads TGTACCAGCAGCCGCGCAAGCGGGAGGGACAATGAGCAGTTCTTC. Encoded protein: CTSSRASGRDNEQFF. J is TRBJ2-1 and V is TRBV4-2; 10 bases match TRBD2. The CDR3 is made up of 15 amino acids. Germline lookup yields CDR1 LGHNA and CDR2 YNFKEQ.